A single sample gave rise to the 27 T cell receptor beta chains below, sequenced in a study of blood T cell repertoires in COVID-19. The data were produced by immunoSEQ multiplex PCR, yet TCRdb's version contains in-frame clones alone and is incomplete. Among approximately 290,000 clones listed, about 90% were seen once. The sequencing input was PBMCs or T cells enriched from blood (not recorded which). These receptors were obtained from a woman aged 18 to 35 with acute COVID-19.

The rearrangement links TRBV2 to TRBJ1-3; tentatively, D is TRBD1 (5 bases). Deletions cut 6 bases from V and 3 bases from J, with 9 bases between. In germline, CDR1 is SNHLY, CDR2 FYNNEI. The CDR3 has 13 residues. In DNA form, the CDR3 reads TGTGCCAGCAGACGACAGAGTGGAAACACCATATATTTT. Its protein product is CASRRQSGNTIYF.

The rearrangement uses TRBV5-4 and TRBJ2-1, with TRBD2 identical over 9 bases. CDR1 and CDR2 from the germline V gene are SGHNT and YYREEE (reference sequence). V gave up 6 bases and J gave up 8 bases; unmatched junction bases: 21. CDR3 length: 18 amino acids. CDR3 sequence: CASNPGGSGRFGGDEQFF. The CDR3 nucleotides read TGTGCCAGCAACCCGGGTGGTAGCGGGAGATTCGGGGGGGATGAGCAGTTCTTC.

This clone was counted a few times. V is TRBV28 and J is TRBJ2-1; the match to TRBD2 covers 16 bases. CDR3 length: 18 residues. Germline CDR1 and CDR2: MDHEN and SYDVKM. J lost 4 bases, V lost 5 bases, and 8 bases had no gene match. The CDR3 coding sequence is TGTGCCAGCAGTCCGGGGACTAGCGGGAGGGCCACATACAATGAGCAGTTCTTC. Its protein is CASSPGTSGRATYNEQFF.

V usage is TRBV19 and J usage is TRBJ1-5, with D unclear. Germline values: CDR1 LNHDA, CDR2 SQIVND (reference sequence). CDR3 length: 13 residues. V was shortened by 1 base and J by 3 bases, with 4 bases between the two germline ends. The CDR3 DNA is TGTGCCAGTAGTATAGCGTACAATCAGCCCCAGCATTTT. Its protein is CASSIAYNQPQHF.

The chain employs TRBV12-3 or TRBV12-4 and TRBJ1-5; D may be TRBD1 (5 bases). The CDR3 covers 12 residues. V lost 11 bases, J lost 0 bases, and 8 bases lay in between. This CDR3 reads CAAGGSNQPQHF. CDR3 in DNA: TGTGCCGCGGGGGGTAGCAATCAGCCCCAGCATTTT.

This clone was counted a few times. The CDR3 loop reads CASSLLEMNTEAFF. DNA of the CDR3: TGCGCCAGCAGCTTGCTGGAGATGAACACTGAAGCTTTCTTT. The chain recombines TRBV5-1 with TRBJ1-1, with no clear D. V was shortened by 1 base and J by 0 bases, with 7 bases between the two germline ends. This CDR3 has 14 residues. Germline CDR1 is SGHRS and CDR2 is YFSETQ.

This sequence joins TRBV7-2 and TRBJ1-4; D uncertain. Germline CDR1 and CDR2: SGHTA and FQGNSA. The CDR3 covers 13 residues. With 2 bases removed from V and 7 bases from J, the gap between germline ends came to 8 bases. The DNA of the CDR3 is TGTGCCAGCAGCTTAAGTATTAGTGAAAAACTGTTTTTT. As protein: CASSLSISEKLFF.

This chain connects TRBV30 to TRBJ2-3; tentatively, D is TRBD2 (5 bases). The CDR3 sequence is 13 residues long. V lost 8 bases to trimming and J lost 1 base, with 13 bases between them. Germline CDR1 and CDR2: GTSNPN and SVGIG (reference sequence). The CDR3 is CAAGLLRTDTQYF. CDR3 nucleotide sequence: TGTGCCGCCGGACTTCTACGCACAGATACGCAGTATTTT.

J is TRBJ2-1 and V is TRBV28, with D maybe TRBD2 (5 bases). Germline V gene lookup returns CDR1 MDHEN and CDR2 SYDVKM. The length of the CDR3 is 16 residues. V was trimmed by 5 bases and J by 0 bases, leaving 14 bases between them. CDR3 bases: TGTGCCAGCAGTCGGGTGCTAGGGAGCTCCTACAATGAGCAGTTCTTC. Encoded protein: CASSRVLGSSYNEQFF.

CDR3 DNA sequence: TGTGCCAGCTCCGCCTCAGTCATGACAGGGGGCCGCGAGCAGTACTTC. It specifies CASSASVMTGGREQYF. The chain combines TRBV18 with TRBJ2-7; 10 bases fit TRBD1. With 6 bases clipped from V and 6 bases from J, the junction kept 14 bases outside the gene matches. CDR3 size: 16 residues. CDR1 is KGHSH, CDR2 LQKENI, per germline.

This clone was recorded only once. This rearrangement joins TRBV28 to TRBJ2-2, with 7 bases lining up with TRBD1. Per germline, CDR1 MDHEN and CDR2 SYDVKM. The CDR3 totals 16 residues. V shed 6 bases and J 6 bases; nucleotides not matched to a gene: 13. CDR3 nucleotides: TGTGCCAGCAGAGACAAGACAGGGTCTTTTGCCGGGGAGCTGTTTTTT. It encodes CASRDKTGSFAGELFF.

The V gene is TRBV2, the J gene TRBJ1-1; no clear D gene. The CDR3 spans 12 residues. From germline, CDR1 is SNHLY and CDR2 FYNNEI. The germline V and J ends were trimmed by 4 bases and 4 bases, with 7 bases remaining between them. CDR3 sequence: CASSAGSTEAFF. In DNA, the CDR3 is TGTGCCAGCAGTGCGGGGTCCACTGAAGCTTTCTTT.

J is TRBJ2-7 and V is TRBV7-3; a weak D match, TRBD2 (6 bases). This CDR3 comprises 14 residues. Germline V CDR1 and CDR2: SGHTA, FQGTGA. V gave up 5 bases and J gave up 1 base, with 12 bases separating them. CDR3: CASSVSGLSYEQYF. The CDR3 DNA reads as TGTGCCAGCAGCGTTAGCGGATTGTCCTACGAGCAGTACTTC.

This chain joins TRBV5-1 and TRBJ1-1; 7 positions match TRBD1. The CDR3 contains 16 residues. V shed 6 bases and J 1 base; nucleotides not matched to a gene: 12. Germline lookup yields CDR1 SGHRS and CDR2 YFSETQ. The CDR3 sequence: CASKYLGGAGNTEAFF. The CDR3 nucleotides read TGCGCCAGCAAATACTTAGGGGGCGCAGGGAACACTGAAGCTTTCTTT.

The V and J genes are TRBV27 and TRBJ2-7; 9 bases agree with TRBD2. Germline CDR1 and CDR2: MNHEY and SMNVEV (reference sequence). The CDR3 runs to 14 residues. The trim removed 3 bases at V and 3 bases at J, leaving 3 bases unmatched. The CDR3 is CASSFATSGYEQYF. The CDR3 DNA is TGTGCCAGCAGTTTCGCGACTAGCGGCTACGAGCAGTACTTC.

The chain links TRBV11-2 to TRBJ2-1, with TRBD2 identical over 7 bases. Trimming took 1 base from V and 10 from J; bases not matched to a gene: 13. CDR1 SGHAT and CDR2 FQNNGV come from the germline V gene. CDR3 length equals 16 residues. The CDR3, as DNA: TGTGCCAGCAGCTTAGGAGGGGAGGGAGCCCTGGGGGAGCAGTTCTTC. It specifies CASSLGGEGALGEQFF. Based on the CDR3 plus reference TRBV11-2 and TRBJ2-1, the full variable domain is EAGVAQSPRYKIIEKRQSVAFWCNPISGHATLYWYQQILGQGPKLLIQFQNNGVVDDSQLPKDRFSAERLKGVDSTLKIQPAKLEDSAVYLCASSLGGEGALGEQFFGPGTRLTVL.

The count of this clone is one. The chain joins TRBV11-3 to TRBJ2-1; TRBD1 matches 8 bases. The CDR3 extends over 14 amino acids. The V and J ends lost 2 bases and 7 bases, in that order; junction bases with no gene match: 4. From germline, CDR1 is SGHNT and CDR2 YENEEA. Written as DNA, the CDR3 is TGTGCCAGCAGCTTAAGACAGGGGCGGAATGAGCAGTTCTTC. Its protein is CASSLRQGRNEQFF.

The V gene is TRBV5-5, the J gene TRBJ2-1, with unresolved D. Trimming pared 0 bases from V and 0 bases from J, leaving 7 bases between. Germline V lookup: CDR1 SGHKS, CDR2 YYEKEE (reference sequence). The CDR3 runs to 15 residues. CDR3 in DNA: TGTGCCAGCAGCTTGGTGAGTAGCTCCTACAATGAGCAGTTCTTC. Translating gives CASSLVSSSYNEQFF.

This CDR3 is CASSPDRGYGNTIYF. CDR3 DNA sequence: TGTGCCAGCAGCCCGGACAGGGGATATGGAAACACCATATATTTT. The chain has TRBV11-2 and TRBJ1-3; 9 positions agree with TRBD1. The CDR3 is made up of 15 amino acids. Germline assignment: CDR1 SGHAT and CDR2 FQNNGV. With V trimmed by 5 bases and J by 3 bases, 5 bases remained unmatched.

The V call is TRBV19, the J call TRBJ1-2; the match to TRBD1 covers 9 bases. The junction had 10 bases not matched to a gene; V was cut back by 5 bases and J by 6 bases. Germline V gene lookup returns CDR1 LNHDA and CDR2 SQIVND (reference sequence). This CDR3 has 15 amino acids. The chain's CDR3 is CASSPNPGTGNGYTF. The CDR3 coding sequence is TGTGCCAGTAGTCCGAATCCCGGGACAGGGAATGGCTACACCTTC.

The chain has TRBV9 and TRBJ1-1; possibly TRBD1 for D (6 bases). The germline CDR1 and CDR2 sequences are SGDLS and YYNGEE. V was cut by 6 bases and J by 9 bases, with 18 bases left in between. The CDR3 is made up of 13 amino acids. The CDR3 bases are TGTGCCAGCACACCTCAGAGCAGGGGCCAAGCTTTCTTT. Translating gives CASTPQSRGQAFF.

This chain joins TRBV10-3 and TRBJ2-1; TRBD1 agrees at 7 bases. With 6 bases clipped from V and 6 bases from J, the junction kept 14 bases outside the gene matches. CDR1 and CDR2 (germline): ENHRY, SYGVKD. This CDR3 is 16 amino acids long. CDR3 nucleotide sequence: TGTGCCATCAGCCCATTCCTGACAGGGACGGGCAATGAGCAGTTCTTC. Translation gives CAISPFLTGTGNEQFF.

This chain uses TRBV3-1 (or the pseudogene TRBV3-2) with TRBJ1-1; D gene ambiguous. V dropped 1 base and J dropped 3 bases, with 6 bases sitting between them. The CDR3 is 13 amino acids. Looked up from germline, CDR1 is LGHDT and CDR2 is YNNKEL (reference sequence). The CDR3 reads CASSQGAHTEAFF. For the CDR3, the DNA is TGTGCCAGCAGCCAAGGGGCGCACACTGAAGCTTTCTTT.

Of note for this clone: The same CDR3 can be traced to other DNA sequences in this sample. The rearrangement joins TRBV27 to TRBJ1-5, with 7 bases aligning to TRBD1. The junction had 6 bases not matched to a gene; V was cut back by 6 bases and J by 4 bases. CDR1 and CDR2 (germline): MNHEY, SMNVEV (reference sequence). The CDR3 spans 14 residues. CDR3 amino acids: CASSPGQRNQPQHF. The CDR3 region has the DNA TGTGCCAGCAGCCCGGGACAGCGGAATCAGCCCCAGCATTTT.

J is TRBJ2-7 and V is TRBV28; D is perhaps TRBD2 (6 bases). Trimming removed 8 bases from V and 0 bases from J, with 17 bases in between. The germline V gene has CDR1 MDHEN and CDR2 SYDVKM. The CDR3 consists of 15 residues. CDR3 in DNA: TGTGCCAGCGCTCGGGGGACGGCGAGCTCCTACGAGCAGTACTTC. Translating it yields CASARGTASSYEQYF.

The chain carries TRBV28 and TRBJ1-5; the D is unclear. The germline V and J ends were trimmed by 2 bases and 12 bases, with 14 bases remaining between them. CDR3 length equals 13 residues. Germline V lookup: CDR1 MDHEN, CDR2 SYDVKM. The CDR3 sequence is CASSLSGQSVQHF. The CDR3 nucleotides are TGTGCCAGCAGTTTAAGCGGTCAGTCAGTCCAGCATTTT.

The chain joins TRBV27 to TRBJ2-7, with 14 bases identical to TRBD2. CDR1 and CDR2 (germline): MNHEY, SMNVEV (reference sequence). This CDR3 has 17 amino acids. The trim removed 6 bases at V and 1 base at J, leaving 8 bases unmatched. CDR3 residues: CASSPGLAGAGSYEQYF. As DNA, the CDR3 is TGTGCCAGCAGCCCGGGACTAGCGGGAGCAGGATCCTACGAGCAGTACTTC.